Listed here are 11 T cell receptor beta chains from one sample, sequenced in a study of blood T cell repertoires in COVID-19 (dated by TCRdb to the early 2020s). Library preparation was by the immunoSEQ multiplex PCR assay. TCRdb mirrors the immuneACCESS table, restricted to in-frame sequences. Some clones are absent from its copies; in checked studies, under half trace to an unresolved V gene, and the reason for the others is unknown. In this sample the table shows under 80,000 clones, roughly 80% of which occur a single time. Roughly 10% of the sample rests with the top ten. Sample: peripheral blood. These receptors were obtained from a man over 45 with acute or convalescent COVID-19.

The rearrangement links TRBV5-5 to TRBJ2-1; no firm D call. V gave up 2 bases and J gave up 5 bases, with 17 bases separating them. Germline values: CDR1 SGHKS, CDR2 YYEKEE (reference sequence). The CDR3 covers 16 residues. CDR3 DNA sequence: TGTGCCAGCAGCTTAAGCCAGTTGGGTCGGGACAATGAGCAGTTCTTC. Translating it yields CASSLSQLGRDNEQFF.

This clone was detected only a few times. The chain joins TRBV6-5 to TRBJ1-6, with a weak D call TRBD1 (6 bases). Per germline, CDR1 MNHEY and CDR2 SVGAGI. This CDR3 comprises 14 residues. The V end lost 6 bases, the J end lost 9 bases, and 15 bases lay between the germline ends. The CDR3 sequence: CASRGQGLSSPLHF. The CDR3 coding sequence is TGTGCCAGCAGGGGGCAGGGGTTGAGTTCACCCCTCCACTTT.

This clone was seen just once. This chain uses TRBV12-5 with TRBJ1-1; D is undetermined. The germline V and J ends were trimmed by 8 bases and 0 bases, with 10 bases remaining between them. Germline CDR1 reads LGHNT; CDR2 reads FRNRAP. This CDR3 region has 13 residues. Here the CDR3 DNA reads TGTGCTAGTACCGACGGGTTGAACACTGAAGCTTTCTTT. As protein: CASTDGLNTEAFF.

V and J are TRBV3-1 (or the pseudogene TRBV3-2) and TRBJ2-7; 9 nucleotides agree with TRBD1. The CDR3 contains 14 residues. CDR1 LGHDT and CDR2 YNNKEL come from the germline V gene (reference sequence). V trimming: 3 bases; J trimming: 4 bases; junction bases outside the gene matches: 4. CDR3 protein: CASSQRTGAYEQYF. The CDR3 DNA is TGTGCCAGCAGCCAGAGGACAGGGGCTTACGAGCAGTACTTC.

The gene calls are TRBV28 and TRBJ1-5; the match to TRBD1 covers 7 bases. With V trimmed by 1 base and J by 6 bases, 6 bases remained unmatched. There are 15 residues in the CDR3. Per the germline V gene, CDR1 is MDHEN and CDR2 is SYDVKM. The CDR3 sequence is CASSLFHRGGQPQHF. The CDR3 nucleotides are TGTGCCAGCAGTTTATTCCACAGGGGTGGTCAGCCCCAGCATTTT.

The rearrangement links TRBV9 to TRBJ2-2; perhaps TRBD1 as D (6 bases). Germline V gene sequence: CDR1 SGDLS, CDR2 YYNGEE. V lost 7 bases and J 0 bases, leaving 10 bases between the germline ends. The CDR3 is 14 residues long. The chain's CDR3 is CASSGQSNTGELFF. The DNA for the CDR3 is TGTGCCAGCTCCGGACAGTCGAACACCGGGGAGCTGTTTTTT.

The chain combines TRBV25-1 with TRBJ1-4; D perhaps matches TRBD1 (5 bases). In germline, CDR1 is MGHDK, CDR2 SYGVNS. The CDR3 covers 14 residues. V lost 3 bases and J lost 7, with 12 bases in between. The CDR3 here is CASSEGQGGEKLFF. The CDR3, as DNA: TGTGCCAGCAGTGAGGGGCAGGGCGGTGAAAAACTGTTTTTT.

The chain carries TRBV5-6 and TRBJ1-1, with TRBD1 as a possible D gene (5 bases). CDR3 length: 14 residues. Germline V CDR1 and CDR2: SGHDT, YYEEEE. The V end lost 7 bases, the J end lost 5 bases, and 18 bases lay between the germline ends. CDR3 residues: CASDPRGGYTEAFF. CDR3 bases: TGTGCCAGCGACCCCCGGGGGGGGTATACTGAAGCTTTCTTT.

The V and J genes are TRBV12-5 and TRBJ1-2, with 7 bases that match TRBD1. Trimming cost V 1 base and J 0 bases; bases outside gene matches: 2. This CDR3 has 15 amino acids. Germline V gives CDR1 LGHNT, CDR2 FRNRAP. The CDR3 region has the DNA TGTGCTAGTGGTTTGGACAGGGGAGCTAACTATGGCTACACCTTC. The encoded protein is CASGLDRGANYGYTF.

For this clone: The same CDR3 is also encoded by other DNA sequences in this sample. This chain connects TRBV9 to TRBJ1-1; D uncertain. V was clipped by 2 bases and J by 1 base, with 9 bases between them. Germline assignment: CDR1 SGDLS and CDR2 YYNGEE. The CDR3 has 14 residues. CDR3 nucleotide sequence: TGTGCCAGCAGCGTCCAACCAGAGAACACTGAAGCTTTCTTT. As protein: CASSVQPENTEAFF.

The chain couples TRBV5-6 to TRBJ2-1, with 8 bases aligning to TRBD1. Germline V gene data show CDR1 as SGHDT and CDR2 as YYEEEE. Trimming took 2 bases from V and 1 from J; bases not matched to a gene: 8. This CDR3 is built from 17 residues. The CDR3 DNA reads TGTGCCAGCAGCTTATACGGACAGGGTGGATCCTACAATGAGCAGTTCTTC. It translates to CASSLYGQGGSYNEQFF.